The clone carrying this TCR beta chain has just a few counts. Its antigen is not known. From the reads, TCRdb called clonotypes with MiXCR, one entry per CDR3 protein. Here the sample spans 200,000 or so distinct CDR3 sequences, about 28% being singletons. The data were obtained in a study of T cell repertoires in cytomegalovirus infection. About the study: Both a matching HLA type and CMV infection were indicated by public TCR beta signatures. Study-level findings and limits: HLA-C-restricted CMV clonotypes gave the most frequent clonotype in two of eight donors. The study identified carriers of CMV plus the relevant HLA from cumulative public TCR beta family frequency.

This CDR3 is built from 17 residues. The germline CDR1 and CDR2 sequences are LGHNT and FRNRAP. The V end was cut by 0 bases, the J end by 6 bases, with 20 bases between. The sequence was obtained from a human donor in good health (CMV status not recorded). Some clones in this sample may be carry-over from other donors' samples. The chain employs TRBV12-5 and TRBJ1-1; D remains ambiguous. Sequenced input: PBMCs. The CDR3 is CASGLVRFQQGPPEAFF. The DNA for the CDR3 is TGTGCTAGTGGTTTGGTACGATTCCAGCAAGGCCCACCTGAAGCTTTCTTT.